These T cell receptor beta chains were read from a single sample in a study of molecular identifiers for immune sequencing clone quantification. TCRdb re-derived calls from the PCR reads in MiXCR, one entry per CDR3 protein. The sample has 460,000 or so distinct CDR3 sequences, about a fifth seen once. The material sequenced was naive CD8+ T cells from blood, with Jurkat cell RNA spiked in. The receptors come from a human donor in good health. Some libraries in this study had Jurkat cell RNA spiked in. CDR3s leave out the opening cysteine and the closing phenylalanine or tryptophan.

V gene,CDR3 protein
TRBV20-1,SARAGTSHTQY
TRBV27,ASSLSGRQSTNEKLF
TRBV4-1,ASSPTGANVLT
TRBV28,ASSLIGLSYEQY
TRBV7-2,ASSLGMGILREQY
TRBV7-9,ASSGGRMNTEAF
TRBV20-1,SARELASGSIYTQY
TRBV7-3,ASSLDGEETQY
TRBV29-1,SAIQGTVGNEQY
TRBV28,ASGETGWDQGGTQY
TRBV2,ASSTWDRVSNQPQH
TRBV4-1,ASSQVGYGGDTEAF
TRBV28,ASSFAGTGVFNEQF
TRBV20-1,SARVQGKLF
TRBV18,ASSPPLGLQETQY
TRBV5-1,ASSEWDLGTGELF
TRBV6-2/TRBV6-3,ATNILGSSYNEQF
TRBV30,AWSDPYEQY
TRBV7-9,ASAISGTGPSYEQY
TRBV9,ASSTTGTDLAKNIQY
TRBV7-9,ASSSFTSGGAYEQY
TRBV27,ASSLLTSGLDTQY
TRBV7-8,ASSLLAGVPTDTLY
TRBV27,ASSPGTRFREQY
TRBV7-8,ASSPDRLDTQY
TRBV9,ASSVGGFNGETQY
TRBV7-9,ASSFGRSTGELF
TRBV12-3/TRBV12-4,ASSKGLDSDTQY
TRBV4-1,ASSQRGQGNLYNEQF
TRBV7-9,ASSPHSGIQY
TRBV20-1,SSASVWGGTQY
TRBV7-6,ASSPVMAGELF
TRBV7-9,ASSHRPGQGTDTQY
TRBV9,ASSHPRSLLAGVDQETQY
TRBV7-9,ASSYSTGGDSPLH
TRBV29-1,SVALADTGELF
TRBV13,ASSQVAGAADQY
TRBV7-6,ASSNFLTGSYEQY
TRBV13,ASSLGTGEINYGYT